The rows below give T cell receptor beta chains drawn from one sample of a study of blood T cells in healthy people across ages. TCRdb re-called the 5' RACE reads with MiXCR, one entry per CDR3 protein. The sample holds 890,000 or so distinct CDR3 sequences, about 62% seen once. Material for sequencing was blood. Every receptor here comes from a man younger than 45 in good health. CDR3s include the opening cysteine and the closing phenylalanine or tryptophan. The order of the fields is D gene, J gene, V gene, clone size, CDR3 protein, CDR3 DNA. A D gene is named only where the DNA matches it firmly. The size field is filled for only some rows; it gives once, few, many or a size class.

>NA|TRBJ1-6|TRBV5-5|few
CASSLDDLIYNSPLHF
TGTGCCAGCAGCTTGGATGACCTTATCTATAATTCACCCCTCCACTTT
>NA|TRBJ2-5|TRBV27|NA
CASSLQGRMETQYF
TGTGCCAGCAGTTTACAGGGGCGTATGGAGACCCAGTACTTC
>NA|TRBJ1-5|TRBV12-3/TRBV12-4|NA
CASSKDGYSNQPQHF
TGTGCCAGCAGTAAGGACGGATATAGCAATCAGCCCCAGCATTTT
>NA|TRBJ2-7|TRBV7-2|few
CASTLRGGGQNEQYF
TGTGCCAGCACTCTCCGTGGGGGGGGGCAGAACGAGCAGTACTTC
>NA|TRBJ2-5|TRBV20-1|few
CSARDPQGGRETQYF
TGCAGTGCTAGAGATCCCCAGGGTGGAAGAGAGACCCAGTACTTC
>TRBD1|TRBJ2-1|TRBV6-2/TRBV6-3|few
CASTTGVNEQFF
TGTGCCAGCACGACAGGGGTAAATGAGCAGTTCTTC
>NA|TRBJ1-2|TRBV7-9|NA
CASSLEGAKYGYTF
TGTGCCAGCAGCTTAGAAGGAGCAAAGTATGGCTACACCTTC
>TRBD1|TRBJ2-4|TRBV5-1|few
CASSVRGSIQYF
TGCGCCAGCAGCGTCAGGGGGTCTATTCAGTACTTC
>NA|TRBJ2-7|TRBV20-1|NA
CSAKKEFSYTYEQYF
TGCAGTGCTAAGAAGGAGTTCAGTTATACCTACGAGCAGTACTTC
>NA|TRBJ2-1|TRBV5-1|NA
CASSLVVGGSSYNEQFF
TGCGCCAGCAGCTTGGTAGTGGGGGGAAGCTCCTACAATGAGCAGTTCTTC
>NA|TRBJ1-1|TRBV9|NA
CASSVGSGEGMNTEAFF
TGTGCCAGCAGCGTAGGGTCAGGGGAGGGCATGAACACTGAAGCTTTCTTT
>TRBD2|TRBJ2-5|TRBV7-2|few
CASSLGLLAGVKTQYF
TGTGCCAGCAGCTTAGGCCTACTAGCGGGGGTGAAGACCCAGTACTTC
>NA|TRBJ1-1|TRBV10-3|NA
CAISAETLNTEAFF
TGTGCCATCAGTGCGGAGACACTGAACACTGAAGCTTTCTTT
>NA|TRBJ1-6|TRBV4-3|NA
CASSQAGNRNSPLHF
TGCGCCAGCAGCCAAGCTGGAAATCGGAATTCACCCCTCCACTTT
>TRBD1|TRBJ2-5|TRBV7-8|NA
CASSHPQGSVQTQYF
TGTGCCAGCAGCCATCCACAGGGGTCGGTTCAGACCCAGTACTTC
>NA|TRBJ2-1|TRBV10-3|NA
CATSGGLGYNEQFF
TGTGCCACCTCCGGCGGTCTCGGGTACAATGAGCAGTTCTTC
>TRBD1|TRBJ2-1|TRBV9|many
CASSAGQGAYNEQFF
TGTGCCAGCAGCGCGGGACAGGGCGCCTACAATGAGCAGTTCTTC
>TRBD2|TRBJ2-1|TRBV6-2/TRBV6-3|NA
CASRPGLAGGSEQFF
TGTGCCAGCAGGCCTGGACTAGCGGGGGGGAGTGAGCAGTTCTTC
>NA|TRBJ2-7|TRBV15|NA
CATSRDPTVAYEQYF
TGTGCCACCAGCAGAGATCCGACAGTAGCCTACGAGCAGTACTTC
>TRBD1|TRBJ2-1|TRBV2|NA
CASIGTGLPSEQFF
TGTGCCAGCATCGGGACAGGGCTTCCGAGTGAGCAGTTCTTC
>NA|TRBJ2-5|TRBV20-1|NA
CSASPLGQQYF
TGCAGTGCTAGTCCTCTGGGCCAGCAGTACTTC
>NA|TRBJ2-7|TRBV9|NA
CASSGQTRGEQYF
TGTGCCAGCAGCGGTCAGACTAGAGGCGAGCAGTACTTC
>NA|TRBJ1-2|TRBV29-1|NA
CSVSIRDNYGYTF
TGCAGCGTTTCAATCAGGGATAACTATGGCTACACCTTC
>TRBD2|TRBJ2-3|TRBV25-1|NA
CACTWTSGTTDTQYF
TGTGCCTGCACCTGGACTAGCGGTACAACAGATACGCAGTATTTT
>NA|TRBJ2-5|TRBV9|once
CASSVVGGPRETQYF
TGTGCCAGCAGCGTAGTAGGGGGACCGAGAGAGACCCAGTACTTC
>TRBD2|TRBJ2-5|TRBV3-1|once
CASSQWTSGGAGQETQYF
TGTGCCAGCAGCCAGTGGACTAGCGGGGGGGCAGGACAAGAGACCCAGTACTTC
>TRBD1|TRBJ2-7|TRBV7-9|NA
CASSPTGVHYEQYF
TGTGCCAGCAGCCCGACAGGGGTCCACTACGAGCAGTACTTC
>NA|TRBJ1-6|TRBV7-8|NA
CASSPSPLGRGNSPPHF
TGTGCCAGCAGCCCATCACCTTTAGGTCGGGGAAATTCACCCCCCCACTTT
>NA|TRBJ2-1|TRBV20-1|NA
CSARGDRMYTRYNEQFF
TGCAGTGCCAGGGGGGATAGGATGTACACTCGCTACAATGAGCAGTTCTTC
>NA|TRBJ2-7|TRBV12-3/TRBV12-4|few
CASSSPGLLYEQYF
TGTGCCAGCAGTTCACCGGGACTTCTCTACGAGCAGTACTTC
>TRBD1|TRBJ1-2|TRBV7-9|NA
CASSKPDRDRGNGYTF
TGTGCCAGCAGTAAACCTGACCGGGACAGGGGGAATGGCTACACCTTC
>NA|TRBJ1-2|TRBV21-1|NA
CASSKGGQHNYGYTF
TGTGCCAGCAGCAAGGGGGGGCAACACAACTATGGCTACACCTTC
>TRBD2|TRBJ2-7|TRBV9|NA
CASSGSGEKNDEQYF
TGTGCCAGCAGCGGTAGCGGGGAGAAAAACGACGAGCAGTACTTC
>NA|TRBJ1-2|TRBV20-1|once
CSAMGLPGVNGYTF
TGCAGTGCTATGGGTCTTCCAGGCGTGAATGGCTACACCTTC
>NA|TRBJ1-1|TRBV4-2|few
CASSQGVSTEAFF
TGTGCCAGCAGCCAAGGAGTCAGCACTGAAGCTTTCTTT
>NA|TRBJ1-1|TRBV5-1|few
CASSLGGDTEAFF
TGTGCCAGCAGTTTGGGGGGGGACACTGAAGCTTTCTTT
>NA|TRBJ2-7|TRBV3-1|NA
CASSLTEALGEQYF
TGTGCCAGCAGCCTCACGGAGGCCTTGGGGGAGCAGTACTTC
>NA|TRBJ2-5|TRBV5-1|NA
CASSLEGGQEAQYF
TGCGCCAGCAGCTTGGAGGGCGGCCAAGAGGCCCAGTACTTC
>NA|TRBJ2-5|TRBV5-1|NA
CASSGTGYQETQYF
TGCGCCAGCAGCGGAACAGGGTACCAAGAGACCCAGTACTTC
>NA|TRBJ2-7|TRBV6-5|NA
CASSYSFPSQARTYEQYF
TGTGCCAGCAGTTACTCGTTTCCCAGCCAGGCCCGTACCTACGAGCAGTACTTC
>TRBD1|TRBJ2-4|TRBV27|NA
CTSSLSPRGNIQYF
TGTACCAGCAGTTTATCCCCCAGGGGGAACATTCAGTACTTC
>NA|TRBJ1-6|TRBV10-3|NA
CAIREPGGGPYNSPLHF
TGTGCCATCAGAGAACCAGGCGGCGGGCCCTATAATTCACCCCTCCACTTT
>TRBD1|TRBJ1-2|TRBV4-2|NA
CASSPPDREDYGYTF
TGTGCCAGCAGCCCTCCAGACAGGGAGGACTATGGCTACACCTTC
>NA|TRBJ2-1|TRBV7-8|NA
CASSLLGQGNDNEQFF
TGTGCCAGCAGCTTACTGGGGCAGGGGAATGACAATGAGCAGTTCTTC
>NA|TRBJ2-3|TRBV21-1|NA
CASPTGSTDTQYF
TGTGCCAGCCCTACAGGGAGCACAGATACGCAGTATTTT
>NA|TRBJ1-6|TRBV7-2|few
CASSPGGNSPLHF
TGTGCCAGCAGTCCCGGGGGTAATTCACCCCTCCACTTT
>TRBD1|TRBJ1-1|TRBV4-2|NA
CASSQIRDRGTEAFF
TGTGCCAGCAGCCAAATTCGGGACAGGGGAACTGAAGCTTTCTTT